This section outlines one T cell receptor (beta chain) sequence together with its context. A clone one base away is much larger, so this may be a read error. The data originate from a study of glioma-infiltrating T cells. The CDR3 loop spans 14 amino acids. The V gene's germline CDR1 is DFQATT and CDR2 SNEGSKA (reference sequence). Trimming took off 1 base at V and 2 bases at J, with 11 bases between the two ends. TCR alpha and beta CDR3 regions were amplified from RNA using iRepertoire nested multiplex PCR. TCRdb re-called the multiplex PCR reads through MiXCR, storing one row per CDR3 protein. The data contain 150,000 to 200,000 distinct CDR3 sequences, roughly 45% of them seen just once; the ten biggest clones take up around 4.9%.

V gene TRBV20-1 combines with J gene TRBJ2-5; tentatively, D is TRBD1 (5 bases). Sequencing was performed on glioma tissue, nonneoplastic brain tissue, or PBMCs (not recorded which). The origin of this receptor is a human donor with low-grade glioma or glioblastoma, undergoing nonglioma brain surgery, or in good health (not recorded which). CDR3 region: CSARVWGQQETQYF. For the CDR3, the DNA is TGCAGTGCTAGAGTATGGGGCCAACAAGAGACCCAGTACTTC.